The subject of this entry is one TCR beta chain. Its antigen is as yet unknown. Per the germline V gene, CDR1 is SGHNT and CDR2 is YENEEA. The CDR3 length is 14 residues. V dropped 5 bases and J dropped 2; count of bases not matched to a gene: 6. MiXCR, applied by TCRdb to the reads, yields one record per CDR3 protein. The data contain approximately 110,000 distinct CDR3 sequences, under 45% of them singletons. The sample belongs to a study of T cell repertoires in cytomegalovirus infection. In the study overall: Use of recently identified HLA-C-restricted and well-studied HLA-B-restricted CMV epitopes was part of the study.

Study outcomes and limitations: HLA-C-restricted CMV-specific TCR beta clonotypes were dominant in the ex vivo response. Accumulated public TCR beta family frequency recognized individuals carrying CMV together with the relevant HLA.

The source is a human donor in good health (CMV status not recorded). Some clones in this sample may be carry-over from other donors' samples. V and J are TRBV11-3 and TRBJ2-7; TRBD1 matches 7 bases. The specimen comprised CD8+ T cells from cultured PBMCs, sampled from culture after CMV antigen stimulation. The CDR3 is CASSPGTATYEQYF. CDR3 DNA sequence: TGTGCCAGCAGCCCGGGGACAGCCACCTACGAGCAGTACTTC.